The sample holds many counts of the clone carrying this T cell receptor (beta chain). This specimen comes from a study of T cells in Graves' hyperthyroidism and ophthalmopathy. Study overall: Peripheral blood was secured at the point of initial diagnosis, before any treatment.

Germline CDR1 GTSNPN, CDR2 SVGIG (reference sequence). This CDR3 has 14 amino acids. V was pared by 2 bases and J by 4 bases, with 14 bases between. The source material, RNA transcripts, was used to amplify TCR beta CDR3 regions. The HTBI set primed first-round TCR CDR3 RT-PCR. TCRdb reanalysed the multiplex PCR reads using MiXCR and keeps one entry per CDR3 protein. The sample includes 600,000 to 650,000 distinct CDR3 sequences, roughly 15% seen only once; the top ten take 3% to 4.5%. The V gene is TRBV30, the J gene TRBJ2-5, with D possibly TRBD2 on 5 matching bases. The sequence was collected from a young woman with Graves' hyperthyroidism. The sample was blood. The CDR3 spells CAWSLRATGETQYF. CDR3 bases: TGTGCCTGGAGTTTGAGGGCCACTGGAGAGACCCAGTACTTC.